This TCR beta chain was identified during a study of post-analysis software for immune sequencing data. Study-level findings and limits: Controls' normalized Chao1 diversity significantly exceeded that of multiple sclerosis patients. Among roughly 5 TRBV segments more frequent in patients than controls were TRBV5-6, TRBV5-1 and TRBV20-1.

The germline V gene encodes CDR1 MDHEN and CDR2 SYDVKM. V lost 7 bases and J 1 base, leaving 18 bases between the germline ends. This CDR3 spans 16 amino acids. Unique molecular identifiers were present in the TCR beta cDNA libraries. One entry per CDR3 protein, called by TCRdb with MiXCR from the PCR reads. The sample yields about 770,000 distinct CDR3 sequences, just over 45% seen once. Many counts were recorded for this clonotype. What it recognizes is unknown. This receptor was taken from a girl aged 10-17 years with multiple sclerosis. The sample taken for sequencing was blood. The chain joins TRBV28 to TRBJ2-3, with a possible D match to TRBD2 (5 bases). This CDR3 is CASNPPSGVGTDTQYF. The CDR3 DNA sequence: TGTGCCAGCAATCCCCCCTCCGGGGTTGGCACAGATACGCAGTATTTT.